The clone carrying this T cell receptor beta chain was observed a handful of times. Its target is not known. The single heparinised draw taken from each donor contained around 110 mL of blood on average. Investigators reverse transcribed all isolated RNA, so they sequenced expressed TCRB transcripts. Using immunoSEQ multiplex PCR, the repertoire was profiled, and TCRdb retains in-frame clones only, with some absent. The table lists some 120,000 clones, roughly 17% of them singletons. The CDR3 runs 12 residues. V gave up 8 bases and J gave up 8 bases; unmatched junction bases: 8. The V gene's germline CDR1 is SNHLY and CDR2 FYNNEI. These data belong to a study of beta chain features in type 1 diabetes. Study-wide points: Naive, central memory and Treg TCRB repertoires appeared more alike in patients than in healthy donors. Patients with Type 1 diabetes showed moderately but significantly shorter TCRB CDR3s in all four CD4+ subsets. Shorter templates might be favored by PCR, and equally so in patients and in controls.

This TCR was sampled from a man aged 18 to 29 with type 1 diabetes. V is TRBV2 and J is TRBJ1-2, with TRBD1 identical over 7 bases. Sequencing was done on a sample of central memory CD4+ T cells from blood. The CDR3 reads CASRDRASGYTF. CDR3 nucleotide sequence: TGTGCCAGCCGGGACAGAGCGTCCGGCTACACCTTC.